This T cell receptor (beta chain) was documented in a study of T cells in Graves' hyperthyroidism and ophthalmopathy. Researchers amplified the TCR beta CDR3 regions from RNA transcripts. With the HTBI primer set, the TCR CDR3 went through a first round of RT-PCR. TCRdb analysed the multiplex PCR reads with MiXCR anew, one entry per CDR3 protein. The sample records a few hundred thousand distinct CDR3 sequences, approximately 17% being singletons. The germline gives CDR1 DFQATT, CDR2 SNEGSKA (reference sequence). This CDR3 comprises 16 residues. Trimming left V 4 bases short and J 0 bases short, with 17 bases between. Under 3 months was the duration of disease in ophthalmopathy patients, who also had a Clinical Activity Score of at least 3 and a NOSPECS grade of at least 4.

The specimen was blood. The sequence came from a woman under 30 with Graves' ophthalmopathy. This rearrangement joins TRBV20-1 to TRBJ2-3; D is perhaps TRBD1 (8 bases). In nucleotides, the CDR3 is TGCAGTGCTACCTACAGGGGGGGTGATAGCACAGATACGCAGTATTTT. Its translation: CSATYRGGDSTDTQYF.